The 5 T cell receptor beta chains presented below share a single source sample, sequenced in a study of blood T cell repertoires in COVID-19. The data were produced by immunoSEQ multiplex PCR, yet TCRdb's version contains in-frame clones alone and is incomplete. Seen here are 250,000 to 300,000 clones, approximately 91% observed once, and the top ten hold approximately 1%. Sequencing input: PBMCs or T cells enriched from blood (not recorded which). All receptors derive from a woman in her 30s who had recovered from COVID-19.

The rearrangement uses TRBV30 and TRBJ1-1; 8 bases map to TRBD1. The CDR3 covers 15 residues. Trimming removed 1 base from V and 5 bases from J; junction bases left unmatched: 9. Germline V gene sequence: CDR1 GTSNPN, CDR2 SVGIG (reference sequence). The CDR3 bases are TGTGCCTGGAGTGCTCTCGACAGGGGAGAAACTGAAGCTTTCTTT. Its protein product is CAWSALDRGETEAFF.

This clone was observed a handful of times. V usage is TRBV6-2 or TRBV6-3 and J usage is TRBJ2-1, with 7 bases fitting TRBD2. The CDR3 is made up of 14 amino acids. Per the germline V gene, CDR1 is MNHEY and CDR2 is SVGEGT. V lost 4 bases, J lost 12 bases, and 12 bases stayed unmatched. CDR3 bases: TGTGCCAGCAGTTGGGGACTACCATCGAGGGGGCAGTTCTTC. Translation gives CASSWGLPSRGQFF.

The chain uses TRBV10-1 and TRBJ2-7, with TRBD2 matching 12 bases. Trimming removed 3 bases from V and 7 bases from J; junction bases left unmatched: 7. Per the germline V gene, CDR1 is WNHNN and CDR2 is SYGVQD (reference sequence). CDR3 length equals 15 residues. In DNA, the CDR3 is TGCGCCAGCAGTGAAGGAGGACTAGCGGGACGAGAGCAGTACTTC. Translation: CASSEGGLAGREQYF.

The J gene is TRBJ2-1, the V gene TRBV5-1; 9 bases align to TRBD2. Germline V CDR1 and CDR2: SGHRS, YFSETQ. The length of the CDR3 is 18 residues. V shed 2 bases, J shed 4 bases, and the junction held 13 bases outside the gene matches. CDR3 sequence (DNA): TGCGCCAGCAGCTTAGGCCCCCTAACTAGCGGGCTTTACAATGAGCAGTTCTTC. Translation: CASSLGPLTSGLYNEQFF.

This clone was found a few times. The chain uses TRBV28 and TRBJ1-1; possibly TRBD1 for D (6 bases). The germline V and J ends were trimmed by 2 bases and 4 bases, with 14 bases remaining between them. Germline V lookup: CDR1 MDHEN, CDR2 SYDVKM. This CDR3 has 15 amino acids. The CDR3 is CASSLPGGGPTEAFF. The CDR3 nucleotides read TGTGCCAGCAGTTTACCCGGGGGGGGGCCCACTGAAGCTTTCTTT.